The 26 T cell receptor beta chains listed next were all sequenced from one sample in a study of blood T cell repertoires in COVID-19. Profiling relied on immunoSEQ multiplex PCR, and the TCRdb table lists in-frame clones only, not all of them. Of about 240,000 clones in the sample, 75% to 85% were seen once. The specimen sequenced was peripheral blood. These receptors all come from a woman of 80 years or more with COVID-19, enrolled during active disease.

CDR3 DNA sequence: TGTGCCAGCAGTGGAATAGCGAGCTACAATGAGCAGTTCTTC. Protein product: CASSGIASYNEQFF. The rearrangement uses TRBV2 and TRBJ2-1; TRBD2 is a possible D gene (5 bases). V dropped 4 bases and J dropped 3 bases, with 10 bases sitting between them. The length of the CDR3 is 14 residues. Looked up from germline, CDR1 is SNHLY and CDR2 is FYNNEI.

This chain uses TRBV27 with TRBJ2-1; 10 bases fit TRBD2. Per germline, CDR1 MNHEY and CDR2 SMNVEV (reference sequence). The trim removed 3 bases at V and 0 bases at J, leaving 5 bases unmatched. This CDR3 comprises 17 residues. This chain's CDR3 is CASSFPRLAGSYNEQFF. DNA for the CDR3: TGTGCCAGCAGTTTCCCAAGACTAGCGGGCTCCTACAATGAGCAGTTCTTC.

The chain uses TRBV5-1 and TRBJ2-2; no definite D call. CDR3 length equals 14 residues. V was pared by 1 base and J by 7 bases, with 11 bases between. Germline V lookup: CDR1 SGHRS, CDR2 YFSETQ. CDR3 in DNA: TGCGCCAGCAGCTTGCGCCTGCTCGGCGGGGAGCTGTTTTTT. As protein: CASSLRLLGGELFF.

This chain connects TRBV4-1 to TRBJ2-2, with D perhaps matching TRBD2 (6 bases). This CDR3 comprises 14 residues. Germline V gene sequence: CDR1 MGHRA, CDR2 YSYEKL. Trimming removed 1 base at V and 5 bases at J, with 8 bases between. Here the CDR3 DNA reads TGCGCCAGCAGCCAAGTTGGGGGGACCGGGGAGCTGTTTTTT. It yields the protein CASSQVGGTGELFF.

The chain uses TRBV6-5 and TRBJ1-2; TRBD1 is a possible D gene (5 bases). CDR1 and CDR2 from the germline V gene are MNHEY and SVGAGI. The ends were cut back, 6 bases at V and 8 bases at J, with 22 bases in the middle. The CDR3 is made up of 15 amino acids. CDR3 coding DNA: TGTGCCAGCAGATATACGGCAGGGATAAGATCGGGCTACACCTTC. Its protein product is CASRYTAGIRSGYTF.

There are a few counts of this clone. The sample contains more than one DNA sequence encoding this CDR3. The chain uses TRBV30 and TRBJ1-5; a weak D match, TRBD1 (6 bases). The germline CDR1 and CDR2 sequences are GTSNPN and SVGIG (reference sequence). This CDR3 contains 13 residues. With 1 base removed from V and 6 bases from J, the gap between germline ends came to 10 bases. The CDR3 sequence is CAWSGGGSQPQHF. The CDR3 DNA sequence: TGTGCCTGGAGTGGAGGGGGAAGTCAGCCCCAGCATTTT.

The chain has TRBV7-9 and TRBJ1-4; 7 nucleotides agree with TRBD1. Germline V lookup: CDR1 SEHNR, CDR2 FQNEAQ (reference sequence). J was trimmed by 7 bases and V by 4 bases; bases with no gene match: 6. The CDR3 runs to 14 residues. The CDR3 sequence: CASSYGTEGEKLFF. The DNA for the CDR3 is TGTGCCAGCAGCTACGGGACAGAGGGTGAAAAACTGTTTTTT.

The J gene is TRBJ1-4, the V gene TRBV4-1, with D possibly being TRBD1 (6 bases). The germline gives CDR1 MGHRA, CDR2 YSYEKL. Between the trimmed V and J ends, which lost 2 bases and 7 bases, there was a span of 20 bases. The CDR3 covers 17 residues. The CDR3 region is CASSQSFPGQGSEKLFF. The CDR3 DNA sequence: TGCGCCAGCAGCCAATCTTTTCCAGGGCAGGGGAGTGAAAAACTGTTTTTT.

Comment on this clone: Relative to the germline gene, one junction end is altered; a read error may explain this. The V and J genes are TRBV11-3 and TRBJ1-6, with D unclear. This CDR3 has 14 amino acids. Germline-derived CDR1 and CDR2 are SGHNT and YENEEA. For the CDR3, the DNA is TGTGCCAGCAGCTCCGGGTCCCCTGGTTCAGCCCTCCACTTT. Amino acid sequence: CASSSGSPGSALHF.

The chain links TRBV5-1 to TRBJ1-1; the D gene is possibly TRBD1 (5 bases). The V gene's germline CDR1 is SGHRS and CDR2 YFSETQ. This CDR3 has 16 residues. V was trimmed by 4 bases and J by 1 base, leaving 17 bases between them. CDR3 DNA sequence: TGCGCCAGCAGCGCCACCGGGACTATACCGAACACTGAAGCTTTCTTT. Encoded protein: CASSATGTIPNTEAFF.

This clone was detected a few times. The chain has TRBV6-6 and TRBJ2-6; TRBD1 agrees at 9 bases. The V segment lost 11 bases and the J segment 0 bases; nucleotides outside the gene matches: 5. The CDR3 is made up of 15 amino acids. The V gene's germline CDR1 is MNHNY and CDR2 SVGAGI (reference sequence). The CDR3 DNA sequence: TGTGCCGGGACAGGGCCTAACTCTGGGGCCAACGTCCTGACTTTC. Translating it yields CAGTGPNSGANVLTF.

The chain employs TRBV19 and TRBJ2-4; the D gene is possibly TRBD2 (5 bases). V was clipped by 2 bases and J by 8 bases, with 7 bases between them. CDR1 is LNHDA, CDR2 SQIVND, per germline (reference sequence). There are 12 residues in the CDR3. CDR3 sequence: CASSILGDIQYF. The CDR3 nucleotides are TGTGCCAGTAGTATATTGGGAGACATTCAGTACTTC.

The chain combines TRBV5-4 with TRBJ2-2; a weak D match, TRBD2 (6 bases). Germline CDR1 is SGHNT and CDR2 is YYREEE (reference sequence). V shed 0 bases and J shed 0 bases, with 9 bases lying between them. The CDR3 loop spans 16 amino acids. The CDR3 here is CASSLGGGANTGELFF. The CDR3 nucleotides read TGTGCCAGCAGCTTGGGTGGCGGGGCGAACACCGGGGAGCTGTTTTTT.

This clone came up once. This chain connects TRBV19 to TRBJ1-5, with 7 bases aligning to TRBD1. The CDR3 has 18 amino acids. The V gene end was trimmed by 7 bases and the J gene end by 0 bases; junction bases not matched to a gene: 15. The germline V gene encodes CDR1 LNHDA and CDR2 SQIVND (reference sequence). The CDR3 DNA reads as TGTGCCAGTAACTATAGGCATCAGGGGGTATATAGCAATCAGCCCCAGCATTTT. This translates into CASNYRHQGVYSNQPQHF.

The V gene is TRBV28, the J gene TRBJ2-5, with 7 bases aligning to TRBD2. Germline-derived CDR1 and CDR2 are MDHEN and SYDVKM. This CDR3 contains 15 residues. V lost 3 bases to trimming and J lost 4 bases; unmatched junction nucleotides: 8. The CDR3 DNA is TGTGCCAGCAGTTTGTGGAAGCGCGGGAGAGAGACCCAGTACTTC. It specifies CASSLWKRGRETQYF.

The table lists this clone with many counts. The chain has TRBV12-5 and TRBJ1-1, with TRBD1 matching 10 bases. The germline V gene encodes CDR1 LGHNT and CDR2 FRNRAP. V lost 2 bases and J lost 5; bases outside the gene matches: 17. The CDR3 contains 19 residues. CDR3 sequence (DNA): TGTGCTAGTGGTTTGCTTAGTGGACAGGGGGTTTTTACGAGGACTGAAGCTTTCTTT. It encodes CASGLLSGQGVFTRTEAFF.

The chain employs TRBV4-2 and TRBJ2-1; 9 bases are a match to TRBD2. The CDR3 is 15 residues long. The germline gives CDR1 LGHNA, CDR2 YNFKEQ. J gave up 8 bases and V 4 bases, and 9 bases lay outside the gene matches. This CDR3 is CASSPGSSGSYEQFF. CDR3 sequence (DNA): TGTGCCAGCAGCCCCGGTAGTAGCGGGAGCTATGAGCAGTTCTTC.

This chain joins TRBV7-3 and TRBJ2-3; TRBD1 matches 7 bases. The germline gives CDR1 SGHTA, CDR2 FQGTGA. The CDR3 is 13 residues long. Trimming took 2 bases from V and 11 from J; bases not matched to a gene: 7. This CDR3 reads CASSLRDRDRQYF. The CDR3 DNA reads TGTGCCAGCAGCTTACGAGACAGGGACAGGCAGTATTTT.

The chain recombines TRBV28 with TRBJ2-5, with D possibly TRBD2 on 6 matching bases. This CDR3 contains 14 residues. Germline loops: CDR1 MDHEN, CDR2 SYDVKM. V was shortened by 2 bases and J by 5 bases, with 12 bases between the two germline ends. The CDR3 protein is CASSLAGRVETQYF. CDR3 nucleotide sequence: TGTGCCAGCAGTTTAGCGGGACGTGTGGAGACCCAGTACTTC. Full variable domain (outside the CDR3, taken from reference TRBV28 and TRBJ2-5): DVKVTQSSRYLVKRTGEKVFLECVQDMDHENMFWYRQDPGLGLRLIYFSYDVKMKEKGDIPEGYSVSREKKERFSLILESASTNQTSMYLCASSLAGRVETQYFGPGTRLLVL.

The V gene is TRBV30, the J gene TRBJ2-1, with 12 bases matching TRBD2. V lost 2 bases and J lost 13; bases outside the gene matches: 6. Germline lookup yields CDR1 GTSNPN and CDR2 SVGIG (reference sequence). The CDR3 spans 13 residues. The CDR3 DNA reads as TGTGCCTGGAGTTACGCTAGCGGGAGGGCCCAGTTCTTC. Encoded protein: CAWSYASGRAQFF.

The J gene is TRBJ1-2, the V gene TRBV5-1; TRBD1 matches at 7 bases. J lost 1 base, V lost 3 bases, and 6 bases had no gene match. The CDR3 totals 15 residues. Germline V CDR1 and CDR2: SGHRS, YFSETQ. The CDR3 here is CASSSGQFINYGYTF. DNA for the CDR3: TGCGCCAGCAGCTCGGGACAGTTTATTAACTATGGCTACACCTTC.

The chain couples TRBV27 to TRBJ2-7; 8 bases fit TRBD1. The CDR3 is made up of 13 amino acids. The germline gives CDR1 MNHEY, CDR2 SMNVEV (reference sequence). V lost 6 bases, J lost 5 bases, and 6 bases stayed unmatched. The DNA of the CDR3 is TGTGCCAGCAGGGTAACAGGGGGTAACGAGCAGTACTTC. Translated, it gives CASRVTGGNEQYF.

The J gene is TRBJ1-5, the V gene TRBV28; no clear D. From germline, CDR1 is MDHEN and CDR2 SYDVKM. The V gene lost 7 bases and the J gene lost 7 bases, with 14 bases spanning the gap. CDR3 size: 13 residues. The CDR3 loop reads CASTERERQPQHF. DNA of the CDR3: TGTGCCAGCACCGAACGGGAAAGACAGCCCCAGCATTTT.

This clone was seen once. The chain uses TRBV5-4 and TRBJ1-1; TRBD1 might be the D (6 bases). Trimming cost V 3 bases and J 0 bases, with 18 bases left between them. This CDR3 contains 17 residues. Germline-derived CDR1 and CDR2 are SGHNT and YYREEE (reference sequence). In DNA form, the CDR3 reads TGTGCCAGCAGCTCCGGGGGGCGGGGAACCATGAACACTGAAGCTTTCTTT. Amino acid sequence: CASSSGGRGTMNTEAFF.

J is TRBJ2-1 and V is TRBV7-3, with 7 bases that match TRBD2. Unmatched junction bases numbered 5, after V lost 1 base and J lost 5 bases. Germline V CDR1 and CDR2: SGHTA, FQGTGA. This CDR3 spans 15 amino acids. The CDR3 region is CASSLREGGNNEQFF. The DNA of the CDR3 is TGTGCCAGCAGCTTAAGGGAGGGCGGGAACAATGAGCAGTTCTTC.

The chain is built from TRBV7-2 and TRBJ1-2; maybe TRBD1 (6 bases). Per germline, CDR1 SGHTA and CDR2 FQGNSA. V lost 1 base and J 5 bases, leaving 8 bases between the germline ends. The CDR3 totals 13 residues. The CDR3 bases are TGTGCCAGCAGCTTAGAACAGGGATATGGCTACACCTTC. It yields the protein CASSLEQGYGYTF.